This passage covers 4 T cell receptor beta chains from one sample sequenced in a study of cytomegalovirus exposure and HLA in healthy donors. PCR was performed using 60 Vbeta and 13 Jbeta primers. Profiling relied on immunoSEQ multiplex PCR, and the TCRdb table lists in-frame clones only, not all of them. The profile shows tens of thousands of clones, roughly 79% of them singletons. The sample was PBMCs. These TCRs come from a man aged 30 to 39 in good health and CMV-seronegative.

V and J are TRBV13 and TRBJ2-3; a possible D gene is TRBD1 (6 bases). This CDR3 has 15 amino acids. Trimming removed 4 bases from V and 1 base from J, with 12 bases in between. CDR1 PRHDT and CDR2 FYEKMQ come from the germline V gene (reference sequence). The CDR3 coding sequence is TGTGCCAGCAGCTCACAGGGTTCCCGCACAGATACGCAGTATTTT. This sequence encodes CASSSQGSRTDTQYF.

This chain connects TRBV6-1 to TRBJ2-2; no clear D gene. Trimming shortened V by 5 bases and J by 2 bases, and 6 bases separated the two germline ends. The CDR3 totals 13 residues. Germline loops: CDR1 MNHNS, CDR2 SASEGT. This CDR3 is CASSLTNTGELFF. The CDR3 DNA is TGTGCCAGCAGTCTTACAAACACCGGGGAGCTGTTTTTT.

The chain links TRBV19 to TRBJ1-5, with TRBD1 matching 7 bases. The CDR3 covers 15 residues. V was clipped by 5 bases and J by 6 bases; unmatched bases: 10. Per germline, CDR1 LNHDA and CDR2 SQIVND (reference sequence). The CDR3 sequence: CASSADRAPGQPQHF. Here the CDR3 DNA reads TGTGCCAGTAGTGCAGACAGGGCGCCGGGTCAGCCCCAGCATTTT. Filled out from reference TRBV19 and TRBJ1-5, the complete variable domain reads DGGITQSPKYLFRKEGQNVTLSCEQNLNHDAMYWYRQDPGQGLRLIYYSQIVNDFQKGDIAEGYSVSREKKESFPLTVTSAQKNPTAFYLCASSADRAPGQPQHFGDGTRLSIL.

In its sample, this clone was seen once. V usage is TRBV7-6 and J usage is TRBJ2-1; D gene unclear. The CDR3 covers 16 residues. Germline values: CDR1 SGHVS, CDR2 FNYEAQ. Trimming shortened V by 5 bases and J by 2 bases, and 16 bases separated the two germline ends. The CDR3, as DNA: TGTGCCAGCAGCCCCTCCCCGCCCCCAGCCTACAATGAGCAGTTCTTC. Its protein product is CASSPSPPPAYNEQFF.